This record covers a single T cell receptor (beta chain). The sample is drawn from a study of blood T cell repertoires in COVID-19. How the authors handled the data: Reference gene primer amplification yielded estimated nucleated cell counts. Only in-frame clones appear in the TCRdb table, and some are missing; sequencing was by immunoSEQ multiplex PCR. Clonal size and the V and J genes are those of that table, whereas D and trimming came from the DNA. Found here are about 220,000 clones, almost 90% of them singletons; the top ten hold about 16%. Participants were aged about 18 to 90 years, lived in roughly 25 US areas, and enrolled virtually. Each participant's cohort was designated according to participant-reported clinical history. Within the 2 weeks before study entry, each person in the exposed group met a COVID-19 case. Material for sequencing was PBMCs or T cells enriched from blood (not recorded which). This TCR was sampled from a man in his thirties or forties who had been exposed to COVID-19.

CDR3 amino acids: CASRSGIGAFF. The CDR3, as DNA: TGTGCCAGCAGATCCGGGATTGGAGCTTTCTTT. The chain couples TRBV6-5 to TRBJ1-1; D not resolved. This CDR3 contains 11 residues. Germline CDR1 MNHEY, CDR2 SVGAGI. V dropped 6 bases and J dropped 10 bases, with 12 bases sitting between them.